The table lists the clone carrying this T cell receptor (beta chain) with a few counts. As to time point: pre-sensitization, week 0. Treatment indicated: therapeutic diphenylcyclopropenone sensitization with weekly scalp DPC. The sample belongs to a study of human T cells and chemical hapten exposure. As for the study in general: Alopecia areata, totalis and universalis patients, mostly female, were included.

The CDR3 is 16 amino acids. Germline assignment: CDR1 MNHEY and CDR2 SVGEGT. V trimming: 6 bases; J trimming: 7 bases; junction bases outside the gene matches: 16. TCRdb fed the RACE reads into MiXCR, producing one record per CDR3 protein. The sample has about 120,000 distinct CDR3 sequences, approximately 13% seen once. The sequence was obtained from a woman in her late teens or twenties with alopecia areata. Some clones in this sample may be carry-over from other donors' samples. The rearrangement links TRBV6-2 or TRBV6-3 to TRBJ2-3; 7 nucleotides agree with TRBD2. The material sequenced was whole blood, taken in connection with sensitization to the hapten diphenylcyclopropenone (DPC). CDR3 sequence: CASRPGLVRIPYTQYF. CDR3 DNA sequence: TGTGCCAGCAGACCAGGACTAGTGAGGATCCCGTATACGCAGTATTTT.